This T cell receptor (beta chain) was captured by sequencing in a study of cytomegalovirus exposure and HLA in healthy donors (TCRdb year 2017). About the study as a whole: An earlier analysis of a few hundred of the donors reported 276 Gb of sequence data and around 110 million unique TCR beta sequences obtained from roughly 170 million T cells. An early release that covered approximately 600 HLA-typed donors contained around 300 gigabases of sequencing data and about 84 million unique TCR sequences. Of the 350 to 450 genotyped donors, about 80% fell in the genetic ancestry cluster associated with self-reported Caucasian donors. The study aimed to test whether cataloging public T cell receptors could reveal signatures of past pathogen exposure. The T cell repertoires of some 670 subjects were profiled by immunosequencing and related to cytomegalovirus serostatus. Along with the approximately 620-subject first cohort, a separate validation cohort of approximately 110 different subjects was used. To predict cytomegalovirus infection status, the study combined high-throughput TCR immunosequencing, statistical association of individual TCRs with disease status, and machine learning. A later analysis re-analyzed previously published TCR beta repertoires from roughly 630 donors and added high-resolution HLA genotyping to study TCR occurrence patterns. Rather than using new phenotypic data, the later analysis identified candidate immune exposures from TCR beta sequences and from how often those sequences occurred across donors. An earlier analysis of about 620 of the donors applied high-throughput TCR beta sequencing to assess whether each TCR beta V gene segment acted as functional or pseudogenic. Donor age, sex, ethnicity and CMV serostatus were compiled together with the repertoire data. A later genetic analysis took genome-wide SNP genotypes for about 60% of the roughly 670 donors and used that subset as a discovery cohort. All discovery cohort repertoires had been generated on a single sequencing platform. HLA typing included class I and class II loci at four-digit resolution. The number of donors typed differed by locus, with roughly 620-630 for A, B, C, DRB1 and DQB1, around 500 for DQA1, 606 for DPA1, and under 490 for DPB1. A few DR-DQ haplotypes were handled as single units for association and clustering because linkage in the cohort was strong. Across around 400 genotyped donors of the cohort, an average of about 240,000 unique TCR beta nucleotide sequences per donor were sequenced, and approximately 19% of those sequences were non-productive.

The cohort consisted of more than 650 healthy bone marrow donors. Cohort members were all nominally healthy when sampled, although unrecorded immune exposures were likely present. The donor tested CMV seronegative and was one of the 352 seronegative cohort members. Each donor provided a peripheral blood sample, and peripheral blood mononuclear cells were used for TCR beta sequencing. Genomic DNA extraction from the blood cell samples was performed with the Qiagen DNeasy Blood Extraction Kit. Libraries were made using the immunoSEQ multiplex PCR assay. The multiplex PCR relied on a mix of 60 forward primers for TCR Vbeta segments and 13 reverse primers for TCR Jbeta segments. Amplification of the CDR3 region of rearranged TCR beta genes was performed with a multiplex PCR assay on genomic DNA. Amplified TCR beta libraries were sequenced as 87-base-pair reads on the Illumina HiSeq System. Per the authors' processing: In a later analysis, tens of millions of unique TCR beta chains were counted across the roughly 670 repertoires, and approximately 11 million of these chains were shared by at least two donors. Raw reads were error-corrected and collapsed into unique sequences by a nearest-neighbor algorithm in which closely related sequences were merged to remove PCR and sequencing errors. CDR3 sequences were aligned to IMGT reference sequences to assign V, D and J gene segments. Each retained sequence needed at least a six-nucleotide match to both a V gene segment and a J gene segment. Rearrangements were called productive when the CDR3 lacked stop codons and stayed in frame with V and J; all others were non-productive. CDR3 was defined according to IMGT convention as the region running from the second conserved V-encoded cysteine to the conserved J-encoded phenylalanine. In an earlier analysis of just under 600 of the donors, sequences lacking an unambiguous match to a single V gene segment were excluded. An earlier analysis of just under 600 of the donors called V segments functional above 56.7% productive rearrangements and segregating when the between-donor standard deviation exceeded 5%. A statistical classification framework was developed to diagnose cytomegalovirus status using the catalog of TCR beta chain sequences. In a later analysis, TCR nucleotide sequences were compared against IMGT/GENE-DB human TR gene sequences so that V and J genes could be assigned. A later analysis assigned CDR3 sequences and most-parsimonious VDJ recombination scenarios with the TCRdist pipeline. In a later analysis, each TCR beta chain was defined by its CDR3 amino acid sequence together with its V-gene family, and reads lacking a unique V-gene family were excluded. To address suspected cross-contamination and a sequencing artifact, a later analysis removed 550 to 750 highly shared, low-generation-probability nucleotide sequences. For each public chain, a later analysis derived a clonal expansion index from normalized ranks of inferred template counts within each repertoire. Generation probabilities in a later analysis came from a VDJ recombination model fitted to out-of-frame rearrangements, and those results were checked against IGoR. In a later analysis, hypergeometric tests were used to score TCR-TCR, TCR-HLA and TCR-CMV co-occurrence, with a repertoire-size bias correction applied to TCR pairs. In a later analysis, false discovery rates were estimated by permuting HLA or CMV assignments 20 times. In a later analysis, co-occurring TCRs were grouped using DBSCAN, with TCRdist sequence similarity added in when clustering inside HLA-allele-positive subsets. Repertoires with fewer than 30,000 or more than 120,000 public chains were left out of co-occurrence clustering, as were four to six repertoires with anomalous nucleotide sharing. The immuneACCESS repertoire file appears here via TCRdb, limited to in-frame rearrangements. These files lack a portion of the clones; in checked studies, under half of the deficit traces to unresolved V genes, and the cause of the others is not known. V and J calls and clone size come straight from that table; D and trimming were deduced from the DNA. This sample holds approximately 190,000 clones; roughly 84% were observed only once. 0.2% to 0.3% of the sample is held by the ten biggest clonotypes.

V loses 5 bases at its end and J loses 5 bases; junction bases beyond the gene matches: 6. The CDR3 starts with the cysteine, ends with the phenylalanine, and has 15 residues. The kept DNA is CDR3 alone, 45 bases in frame from the first base. CDR1 and CDR2 were assigned from the germline V gene (reference sequence) as PRHDT and FYEKMQ. Regarding this clone: This receptor's antigen is unknown. Per-nucleotide qualities are absent, and no much larger clonotype sits a single base away.

What the study reported, not specific to this receptor: HLA typing was unavailable for some donors at each locus, so association tests used only the typed subset. A further reported finding was that TCR beta sequences accurately predicted the HLA-A and HLA-B alleles for most subjects in the first cohort. Most TCR sequences were observed very rarely across donors, whereas some public TCRs were present in many individuals. The earlier analysis of around 600 of the donors excluded seventeen rarely observed V segments, including chromosome 9 orphons, because counts were too low. According to the authors, the approach could potentially be generalized to other disease states and immunological phenotypes. In an earlier analysis of 587 of the donors, most TCR beta V segments were observed in productive rearrangements about 90% or about 30% of the time, broadly matching IMGT annotations. Most CMV-associated TCR beta chains appeared to be HLA-restricted in a later analysis, and the HLA associations seemed to be driven largely by CMV exposure. The study gave a list of some 150 TCR beta chains associated with cytomegalovirus. Three of the identified cytomegalovirus-associated TCR beta chains were confirmed in vitro to be specific for cytomegalovirus antigens. Some IMGT-functional V segments, including TRBV6-2 and TRBV6-3, could not be distinguished by the 87-base-pair reads and were therefore excluded. Specific HLA alleles were associated with roughly 17,000 TCR beta sequences at a false discovery rate of 0.05 in a later analysis. In a later analysis, several top co-occurrence clusters were reported to appear linked to parvovirus B19, influenza, CMV and Epstein-Barr virus. The only immune exposure information available for the cohort was CMV serostatus. A later analysis found that HLA-associated TCR beta chains were more clonally expanded and had lower generation probabilities than equally common non-associated chains. Presence/absence analyses assumed roughly uniform sequencing depth across donors, an assumption that may not hold. Strong co-occurrence of HLA alleles, especially DR and DQ, made assigning TCR associations to individual alleles difficult. In this cohort, only TCR beta chains were sequenced, and detectable features were limited by the absence of alpha or paired-chain data. According to a later analysis, TCR association rates differed among HLA loci, with DRB1 alleles showing the most associated TCRs and HLA-C alleles showing the fewest. Correlated functional status among segregating V segments might be attributable to linkage disequilibrium, but an unknown experimental factor could not be ruled out. The sequencing pipeline was judged likely to have produced a cluster of highly shared sequence variants as a technical artifact. In both the original and validation cohorts, the classifier was reported to diagnose cytomegalovirus status with high specificity and sensitivity. A later genetic analysis reported fewer N-insertions in productive TCRs among donors in an Asian-associated ancestry cluster than the approximately 700-donor mean. A later genetic analysis associated a missense DCLRE1C variant with V-gene and J-gene trimming of TCR beta chains, and an independent cohort replicated the association.

Input material: PBMCs. This sequence uses TRBV13 and TRBJ2-3, with 11 bases aligning to TRBD2. The origin of this receptor is a boy aged 10-17 years in good health and CMV-seronegative. Read as DNA, the sequence is TGTGCCAGCAGCACACTAGCGGGAGATAGAGATACGCAGTATTTT. Its protein is CASSTLAGDRDTQYF.